The T cell receptor beta chain described here comes from a study of blood T cell repertoires in COVID-19. Study-level background: The United States, Italy and Spain supplied acute and convalescent COVID-19 samples.

Original processing methods: Reference gene primer amplification in the assay estimated nucleated cell counts. The method was immunoSEQ multiplex PCR; TCRdb's version includes in-frame clones alone and lacks a portion of them. V and J calls and clone size are given by that table; D and trimming were obtained from the DNA. The repertoire holds 220,000 or so clones, with over 65% as singletons. Sequenced material: PBMCs or T cells enriched from blood (not recorded which). The sequence came from a woman aged 60-75 years who had recovered from COVID-19.

CDR3 bases: TGCGCCAGCAGCCCGAATGAGGGGGCCTATGGCTACACCTTC. As protein: CASSPNEGAYGYTF. This rearrangement joins TRBV5-1 to TRBJ1-2; 7 bases fit TRBD1. With 4 bases clipped from V and 4 bases from J, the junction kept 7 bases outside the gene matches. This CDR3 contains 14 residues. Germline values: CDR1 SGHRS, CDR2 YFSETQ.